The entry below gives a single T cell receptor beta chain sequence along with its context. Its target is unknown. V was clipped by 5 bases and J by 4 bases, with 11 bases between them. CDR3 length equals 14 residues. CDR1 is LNHDA, CDR2 SQIVND, per germline (reference sequence). This record belongs to a study of T cells in localized non-small cell lung cancer. Study observations and caveats: Sequence data derive from only one tumor region, so heterogeneity remains possible. Detection in adjacent lung was observed for a median roughly 62 of the top 100 tumor clones.

Repertoires were generated with immunoSEQ multiplex PCR, while TCRdb's copy carries only in-frame clones and drops some. The data contain 35,000 to 40,000 clones, 88% of them singletons. The TCR originated in a woman between 35 and 70 years old with stage I lung adenocarcinoma. Here the sequenced sample was peripheral blood, taken before any cancer treatment. This chain joins TRBV19 and TRBJ2-2, with D perhaps assigned TRBD1 or TRBD2 (6 bases each). The CDR3 coding sequence is TGTGCCAGTAGTGCGGGACACCTCACCGGGGAGCTGTTTTTT. It specifies CASSAGHLTGELFF.